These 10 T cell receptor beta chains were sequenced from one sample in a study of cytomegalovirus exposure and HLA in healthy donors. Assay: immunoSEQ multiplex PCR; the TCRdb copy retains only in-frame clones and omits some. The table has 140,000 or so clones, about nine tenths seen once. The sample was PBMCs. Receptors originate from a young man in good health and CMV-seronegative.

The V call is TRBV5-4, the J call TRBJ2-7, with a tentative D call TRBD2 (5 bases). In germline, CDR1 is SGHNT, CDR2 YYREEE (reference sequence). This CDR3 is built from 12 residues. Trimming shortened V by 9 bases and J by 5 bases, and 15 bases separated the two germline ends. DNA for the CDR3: TGTGCCACCACTAATCTGGGAGACGAGCAGTACGTC. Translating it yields CATTNLGDEQYV.

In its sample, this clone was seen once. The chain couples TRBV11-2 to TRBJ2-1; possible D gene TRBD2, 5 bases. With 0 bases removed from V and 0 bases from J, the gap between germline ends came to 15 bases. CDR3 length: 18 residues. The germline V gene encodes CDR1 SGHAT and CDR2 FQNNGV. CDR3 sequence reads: CASSLDFGRAYSYNEQFF. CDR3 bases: TGTGCCAGCAGCTTAGATTTTGGGCGGGCTTACTCCTACAATGAGCAGTTCTTC.

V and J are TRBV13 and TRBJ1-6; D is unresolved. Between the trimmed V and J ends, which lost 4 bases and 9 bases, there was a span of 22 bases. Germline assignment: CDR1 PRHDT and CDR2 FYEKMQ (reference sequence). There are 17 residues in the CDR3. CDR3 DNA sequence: TGTGCCAGCAGCTATTCCCAGCGGGAAGGCGGCGGTTCACCCCTCCACTTT. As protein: CASSYSQREGGGSPLHF. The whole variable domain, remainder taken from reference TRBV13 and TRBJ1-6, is AAGVIQSPRHLIKEKRETATLKCYPIPRHDTVYWYQQGPGQDPQFLISFYEKMQSDKGSIPDRFSAQQFSDYHSELNMSSLELGDSALYFCASSYSQREGGGSPLHFGNGTRLTVT.

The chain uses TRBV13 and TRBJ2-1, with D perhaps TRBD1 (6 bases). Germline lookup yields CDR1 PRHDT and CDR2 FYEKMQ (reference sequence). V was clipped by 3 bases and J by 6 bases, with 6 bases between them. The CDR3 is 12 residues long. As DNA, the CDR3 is TGTGCCAGCAGCTTGGGGGCCAATGAGCAGTTCTTC. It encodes CASSLGANEQFF.

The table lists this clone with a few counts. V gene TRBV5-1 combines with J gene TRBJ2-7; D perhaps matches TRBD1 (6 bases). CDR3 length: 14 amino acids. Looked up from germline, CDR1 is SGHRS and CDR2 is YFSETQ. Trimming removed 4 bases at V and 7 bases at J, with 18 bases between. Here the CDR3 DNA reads TGCGCCAGCAGCACCGGGACACCCGGAGTGGAGCAGTACTTC. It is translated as CASSTGTPGVEQYF.

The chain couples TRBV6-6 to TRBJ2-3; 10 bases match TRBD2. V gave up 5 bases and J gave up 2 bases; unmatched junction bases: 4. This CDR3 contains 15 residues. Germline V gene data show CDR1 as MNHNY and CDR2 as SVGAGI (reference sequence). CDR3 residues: CASSPGLANTDTQYF. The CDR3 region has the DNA TGTGCCAGCAGTCCGGGACTAGCGAACACAGATACGCAGTATTTT.

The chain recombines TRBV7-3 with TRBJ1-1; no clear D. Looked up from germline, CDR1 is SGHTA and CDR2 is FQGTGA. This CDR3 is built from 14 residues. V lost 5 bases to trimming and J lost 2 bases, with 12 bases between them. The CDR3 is CASSPGDANTEAFF. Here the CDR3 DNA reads TGTGCCAGCAGCCCGGGAGACGCCAACACTGAAGCTTTCTTT.

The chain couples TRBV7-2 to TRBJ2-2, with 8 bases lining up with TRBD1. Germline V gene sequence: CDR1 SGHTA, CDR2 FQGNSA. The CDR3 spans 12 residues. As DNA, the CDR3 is TGTGGGGACAGGTCTAACACCGGGGAGCTGTTTTTT. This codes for CGDRSNTGELFF.

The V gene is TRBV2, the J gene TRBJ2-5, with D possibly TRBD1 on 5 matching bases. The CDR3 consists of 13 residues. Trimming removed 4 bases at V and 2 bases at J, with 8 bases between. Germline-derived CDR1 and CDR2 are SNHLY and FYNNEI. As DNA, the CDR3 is TGTGCCAGCAGTGTCAGGACACAAGAGACCCAGTACTTC. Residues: CASSVRTQETQYF.

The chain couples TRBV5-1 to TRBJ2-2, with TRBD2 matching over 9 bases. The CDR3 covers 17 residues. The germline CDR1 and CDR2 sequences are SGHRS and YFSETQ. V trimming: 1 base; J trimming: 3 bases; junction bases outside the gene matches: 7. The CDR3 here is CASSLIAGVLDTGELFF. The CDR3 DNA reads TGCGCCAGCAGCTTGATAGCGGGAGTTCTGGACACCGGGGAGCTGTTTTTT.